This T cell receptor (beta chain) is drawn from a study of response to subunit inactivated influenza vaccine. Study-wide findings and caveats: Few new T cells, the authors suggested, are recruited by each seasonal influenza vaccination.

This clonotype was seen more than once but under ten times. Its antigen is as yet unknown. This CDR3 region has 14 residues. V dropped 4 bases and J dropped 0 bases, with 8 bases sitting between them. TCRdb redid the calling of the RT-PCR reads with MiXCR, one entry per CDR3 protein. The sample lists 550,000 to 800,000 distinct CDR3 sequences; roughly 13% were seen once. Sample: PBMCs from blood, taken about 14 days before vaccination. The clonotype originates from a man over 45 who received an inactivated influenza vaccine. The chain couples TRBV12-3 or TRBV12-4 to TRBJ2-3; tentative D call: TRBD1 (6 bases). The CDR3 loop reads CASSYRESTDTQYF. The CDR3 bases are TGTGCCAGCAGTTACAGGGAAAGCACAGATACGCAGTATTTT.